This TCR beta chain was recovered during a study of cytomegalovirus exposure and HLA in healthy donors. For this clone: What it recognizes is unknown.

Study outcomes and limitations: Presence/absence analyses treated sequencing depth as roughly uniform across donors. A few chains linked to CMV were shown in vitro to be specific for CMV antigens.

In the PCR, 60 Vbeta and 13 Jbeta primers were used. In the authors' methods: The count from a later analysis was tens of millions of unique TCR beta chains, about 9.9 million of them shared. Repertoires were generated with immunoSEQ multiplex PCR, while TCRdb's copy carries only in-frame clones and drops some. V, J and clone size derive from that table, while D and trimming were established from the DNA sequence. Among over 100,000 clones listed, approximately 76% were seen once. In germline, CDR1 is SGHDT, CDR2 YYEEEE. J gave up 7 bases and V 3 bases, and 10 bases lay outside the gene matches. The CDR3 loop spans 15 amino acids.

Sequenced sample: PBMCs. V gene TRBV5-6 combines with J gene TRBJ2-1; 7 positions agree with TRBD2. The receptor was isolated from a woman aged 50 to 65 in good health and CMV-seropositive. CDR3: CASSSVGGMKNEQFF. The CDR3 region has the DNA TGTGCCAGCAGCTCGGTGGGGGGGATGAAAAATGAGCAGTTCTTC. The full variable domain, its missing parts supplied by reference TRBV5-6 and TRBJ2-1, is DAGVTQSPTHLIKTRGQQVTLRCSPKSGHDTVSWYQQALGQGPQFIFQYYEEEERQRGNFPDRFSGHQFPNYSSELNVNALLLGDSALYLCASSSVGGMKNEQFFGPGTRLTVL.